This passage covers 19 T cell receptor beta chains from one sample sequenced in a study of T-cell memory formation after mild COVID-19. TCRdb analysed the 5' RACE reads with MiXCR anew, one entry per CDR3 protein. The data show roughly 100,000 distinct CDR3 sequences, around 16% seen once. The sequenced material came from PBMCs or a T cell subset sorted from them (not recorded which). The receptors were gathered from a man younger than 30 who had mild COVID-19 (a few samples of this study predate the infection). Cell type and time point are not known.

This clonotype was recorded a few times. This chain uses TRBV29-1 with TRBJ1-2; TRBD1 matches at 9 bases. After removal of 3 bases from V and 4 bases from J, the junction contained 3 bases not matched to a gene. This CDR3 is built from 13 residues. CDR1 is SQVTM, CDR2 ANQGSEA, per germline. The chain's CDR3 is CSVDEDRGYGYTF. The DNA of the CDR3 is TGCAGCGTTGACGAGGACAGGGGCTATGGCTACACCTTC.

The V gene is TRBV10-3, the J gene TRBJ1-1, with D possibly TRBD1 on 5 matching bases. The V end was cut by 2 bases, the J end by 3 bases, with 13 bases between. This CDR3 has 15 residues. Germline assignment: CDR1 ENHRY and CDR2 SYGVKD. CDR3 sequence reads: CAISEPSGTYTEAFF. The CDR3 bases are TGTGCCATCAGTGAGCCGAGCGGGACCTACACTGAAGCTTTCTTT.

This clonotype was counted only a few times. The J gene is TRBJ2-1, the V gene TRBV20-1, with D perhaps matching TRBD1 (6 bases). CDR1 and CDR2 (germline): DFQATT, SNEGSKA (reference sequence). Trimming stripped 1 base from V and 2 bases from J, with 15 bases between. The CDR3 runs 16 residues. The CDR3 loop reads CSARALQGGTYNEQFF. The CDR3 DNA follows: TGCAGTGCTAGAGCATTACAGGGTGGCACCTACAATGAGCAGTTCTTC.

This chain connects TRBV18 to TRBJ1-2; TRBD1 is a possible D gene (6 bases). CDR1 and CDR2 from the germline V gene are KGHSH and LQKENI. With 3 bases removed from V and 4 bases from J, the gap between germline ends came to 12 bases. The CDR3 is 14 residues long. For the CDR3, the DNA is TGTGCCAGCTCACCGGAAGGGGGTAGCTATGGCTACACCTTC. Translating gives CASSPEGGSYGYTF.

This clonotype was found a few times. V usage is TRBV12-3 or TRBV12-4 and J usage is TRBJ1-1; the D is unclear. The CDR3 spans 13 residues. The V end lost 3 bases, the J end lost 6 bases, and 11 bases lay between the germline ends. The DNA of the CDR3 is TGTGCCAGCAGTTTTTTGGCTAGCGCTGAAGCTTTCTTT. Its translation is CASSFLASAEAFF.

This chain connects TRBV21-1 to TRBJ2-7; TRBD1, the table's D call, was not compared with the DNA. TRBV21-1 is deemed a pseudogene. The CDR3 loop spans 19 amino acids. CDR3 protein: CASSKERGYRVRKTYEQYF. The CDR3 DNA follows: TGTGCCAGCAGCAAAGAAAGAGGCTACAGGGTCCGGAAGACCTACGAGCAGTACTTC.

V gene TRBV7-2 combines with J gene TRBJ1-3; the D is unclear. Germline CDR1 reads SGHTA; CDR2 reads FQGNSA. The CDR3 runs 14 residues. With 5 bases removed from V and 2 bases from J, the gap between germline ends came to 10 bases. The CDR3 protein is CASSPLIAGNTIYF. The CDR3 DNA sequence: TGTGCCAGCAGCCCCCTGATTGCTGGAAACACCATATATTTT.

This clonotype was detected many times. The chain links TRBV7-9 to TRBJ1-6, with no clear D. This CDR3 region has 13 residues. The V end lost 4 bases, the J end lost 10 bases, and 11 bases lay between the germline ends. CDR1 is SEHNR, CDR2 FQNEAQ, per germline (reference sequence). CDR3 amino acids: CASSSWTGSPLHF. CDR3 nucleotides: TGTGCCAGCAGCTCCTGGACCGGGTCACCCCTCCACTTT.

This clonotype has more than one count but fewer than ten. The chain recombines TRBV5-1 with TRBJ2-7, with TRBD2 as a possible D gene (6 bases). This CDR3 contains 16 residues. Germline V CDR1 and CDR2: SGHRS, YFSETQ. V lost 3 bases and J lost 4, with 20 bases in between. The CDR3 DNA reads TGCGCCAGCAGCTCCGCGGGACGGGTCAGAGTGTACGAGCAGTACTTC. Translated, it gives CASSSAGRVRVYEQYF. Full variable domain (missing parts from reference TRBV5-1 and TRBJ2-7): KAGVTQTPRYLIKTRGQQVTLSCSPISGHRSVSWYQQTPGQGLQFLFEYFSETQRNKGNFPGRFSGRQFSNSRSEMNVSTLELGDSALYLCASSSAGRVRVYEQYFGPGTRLTVT.

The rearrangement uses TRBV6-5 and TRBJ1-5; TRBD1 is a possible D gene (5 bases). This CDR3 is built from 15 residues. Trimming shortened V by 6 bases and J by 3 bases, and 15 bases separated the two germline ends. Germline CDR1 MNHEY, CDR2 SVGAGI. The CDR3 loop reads CASRISTGSNQPQHF. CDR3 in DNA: TGTGCCAGCAGAATATCTACAGGCTCCAATCAGCCCCAGCATTTT.

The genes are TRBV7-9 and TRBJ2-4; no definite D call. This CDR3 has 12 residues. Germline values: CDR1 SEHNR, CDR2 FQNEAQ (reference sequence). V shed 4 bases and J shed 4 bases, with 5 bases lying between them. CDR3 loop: CASSSLKNIQYF. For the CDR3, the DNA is TGTGCCAGCAGCTCCTTAAAAAACATTCAGTACTTC.

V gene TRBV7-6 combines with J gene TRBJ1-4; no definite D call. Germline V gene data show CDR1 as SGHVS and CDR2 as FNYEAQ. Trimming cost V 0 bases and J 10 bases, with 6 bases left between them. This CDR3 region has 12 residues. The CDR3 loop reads CASSLANGKLFF. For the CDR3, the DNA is TGTGCCAGCAGCTTAGCGAACGGAAAACTGTTTTTT.

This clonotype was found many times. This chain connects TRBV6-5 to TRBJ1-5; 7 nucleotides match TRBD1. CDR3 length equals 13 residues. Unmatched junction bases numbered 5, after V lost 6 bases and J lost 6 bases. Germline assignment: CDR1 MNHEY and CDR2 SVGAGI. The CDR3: CASSGTARQPQHF. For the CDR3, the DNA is TGTGCCAGCAGCGGGACAGCCCGTCAGCCCCAGCATTTT.

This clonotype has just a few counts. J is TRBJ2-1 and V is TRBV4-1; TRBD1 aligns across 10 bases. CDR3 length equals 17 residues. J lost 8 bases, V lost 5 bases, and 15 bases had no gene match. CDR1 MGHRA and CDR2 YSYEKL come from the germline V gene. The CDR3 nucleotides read TGCGCCAGCAGCGCCCTAGGTGGGGACAGGGGATTCGATGAGCAGTTCTTC. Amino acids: CASSALGGDRGFDEQFF.

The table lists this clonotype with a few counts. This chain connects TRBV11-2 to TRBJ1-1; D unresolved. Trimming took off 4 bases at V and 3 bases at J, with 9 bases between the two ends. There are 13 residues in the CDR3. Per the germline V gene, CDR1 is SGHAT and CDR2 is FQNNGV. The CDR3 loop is CASSSRRDTEAFF. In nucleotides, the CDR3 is TGTGCCAGCAGCTCTAGGAGAGACACTGAAGCTTTCTTT.

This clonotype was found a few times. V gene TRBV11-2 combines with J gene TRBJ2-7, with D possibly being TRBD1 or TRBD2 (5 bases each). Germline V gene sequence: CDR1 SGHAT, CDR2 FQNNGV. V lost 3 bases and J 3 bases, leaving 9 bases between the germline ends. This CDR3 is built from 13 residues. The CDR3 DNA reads TGTGCCAGCAGCTTCTCTGGGGGCTACGAGCAGTACTTC. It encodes CASSFSGGYEQYF.

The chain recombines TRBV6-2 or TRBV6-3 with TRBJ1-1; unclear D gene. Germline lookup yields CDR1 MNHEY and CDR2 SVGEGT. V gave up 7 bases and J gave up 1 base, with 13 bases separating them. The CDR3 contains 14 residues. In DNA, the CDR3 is TGTGCCAGCAAGCTGGGCAACTCGAACACTGAAGCTTTCTTT. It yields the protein CASKLGNSNTEAFF.

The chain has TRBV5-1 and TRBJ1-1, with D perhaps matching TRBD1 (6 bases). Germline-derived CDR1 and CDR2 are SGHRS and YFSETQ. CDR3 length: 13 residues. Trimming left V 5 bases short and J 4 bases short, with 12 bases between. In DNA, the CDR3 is TGCGCCAGCAGGCGGACAGCAGCCACTGAAGCTTTCTTT. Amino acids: CASRRTAATEAFF.

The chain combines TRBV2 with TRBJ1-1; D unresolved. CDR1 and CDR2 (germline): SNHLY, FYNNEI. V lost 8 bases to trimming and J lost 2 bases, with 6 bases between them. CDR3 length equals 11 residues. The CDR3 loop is CASASNTEAFF. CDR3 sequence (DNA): TGTGCCAGCGCCAGCAACACTGAAGCTTTCTTT. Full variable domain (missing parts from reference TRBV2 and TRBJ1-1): EPEVTQTPSHQVTQMGQEVILRCVPISNHLYFYWYRQILGQKVEFLVSFYNNEISEKSEIFDDQFSVERPDGSNFTLKIRSTKLEDSAMYFCASASNTEAFFGQGTRLTVV.